Following are 29 T cell receptor beta chains from one sample sequenced in a study of regulatory T cells in long-lasting Graves disease. The sample's time point: newly diagnosed GD, antithyroid drugs for less than 3 months. PBMC RNA was the source of the TCR library. Arm-PCR of CDR3 regions and iRepertoire HTBI primers were used to build TCR beta libraries. Each CDR3 protein gets one entry after TCRdb re-called the multiplex PCR reads with MiXCR. Seen here are about 420,000 distinct CDR3 sequences, less than 20% observed once, and the top ten hold less than 30%. The same sample was also used in a study of T cells in Graves' hyperthyroidism and ophthalmopathy.

Specimen: peripheral blood mononuclear cells (PBMCs), collected at new diagnosis, from a patient treated with antithyroid drugs. The receptors here all came from a woman aged 18-29 years with Graves disease.

There are many counts of this clonotype. The CDR3 sequence is CASSQGDSSYEQYF. CDR3 nucleotide sequence: TGTGCCAGCAGCCAGGGGGACTCCTCCTACGAGCAGTACTTC. V usage is TRBV3-1 and J usage is TRBJ2-7; D possibly corresponds to TRBD2 (6 bases). Germline V gene sequence: CDR1 LGHDT, CDR2 YNNKEL (reference sequence). V dropped 3 bases and J dropped 0 bases, with 9 bases sitting between them. CDR3 length: 14 amino acids.

This clonotype was found a few times. This chain links TRBV7-9 with TRBJ1-5; D remains unclear. The CDR3 consists of 12 residues. V was pared by 4 bases and J by 6 bases, with 7 bases between. Germline CDR1 reads SEHNR; CDR2 reads FQNEAQ (reference sequence). The CDR3 spells CASSSLGQPQHF. DNA for the CDR3: TGTGCCAGCAGCTCACTGGGTCAGCCCCAGCATTTT.

This clonotype was picked up many times. J is TRBJ2-2 and V is TRBV12-3 or TRBV12-4, with TRBD2 matching 15 bases. The junction had 2 bases not matched to a gene; V was cut back by 3 bases and J by 6 bases. The CDR3 sequence is 16 residues long. The CDR3 spells CASSLGLAGGPGELFF. In nucleotides, the CDR3 is TGTGCCAGCAGTTTGGGACTAGCGGGAGGTCCCGGGGAGCTGTTTTTT.

This clonotype appeared many times. The V call is TRBV27, the J call TRBJ2-7, with TRBD2 identical over 10 bases. Germline-derived CDR1 and CDR2 are MNHEY and SMNVEV (reference sequence). Unmatched junction bases numbered 7, after V lost 5 bases and J lost 3 bases. The CDR3 extends over 15 amino acids. CDR3 DNA sequence: TGTGCCAGCAGTCCAGCGGGAGGGCCGAGCTACGAGCAGTACTTC. Amino acids: CASSPAGGPSYEQYF.

In this sample, this clonotype turned up many times. The chain combines TRBV2 with TRBJ2-3; D remains unclear. Germline loops: CDR1 SNHLY, CDR2 FYNNEI. The V gene lost 3 bases and the J gene lost 5 bases, with 9 bases spanning the gap. The CDR3 totals 13 residues. DNA of the CDR3: TGTGCCAGCAGTGATATCTCCGGAGATACGCAGTATTTT. Amino acid sequence: CASSDISGDTQYF.

The chain links TRBV12-3 or TRBV12-4 to TRBJ2-5; D not resolved. V was trimmed by 7 bases and J by 5 bases, leaving 17 bases between them. The CDR3 extends over 14 amino acids. CDR3 amino acids: CASTIGHRNETQYF. The CDR3 DNA reads TGTGCCAGCACCATTGGGCACAGAAACGAGACCCAGTACTTC.

This clonotype was counted many times. This CDR3 reads CSVAHIGYNEQFF. For the CDR3, the DNA is TGCAGCGTTGCCCATATAGGCTACAATGAGCAGTTCTTC. V and J are TRBV29-1 and TRBJ2-1; D unresolved. Trimming left V 4 bases short and J 3 bases short, with 10 bases between. The length of the CDR3 is 13 residues. CDR1 is SQVTM and CDR2 is ANQGSEA in the germline V gene.

This clonotype was seen repeatedly, ten times or more. The chain has TRBV28 and TRBJ2-6, with D hard to call. Germline lookup yields CDR1 MDHEN and CDR2 SYDVKM. This CDR3 spans 15 amino acids. The V gene lost 2 bases and the J gene lost 0 bases, with 5 bases spanning the gap. In DNA, the CDR3 is TGTGCCAGCAGTTTACGAGGCTCTGGGGCCAACGTCCTGACTTTC. Its translation: CASSLRGSGANVLTF.

This clonotype has at least ten counts. The rearrangement links TRBV4-3 to TRBJ1-2, with D possibly TRBD1 on 6 matching bases. Between the trimmed V and J ends, which lost 6 bases and 4 bases, there was a span of 15 bases. This CDR3 has 14 residues. The germline V gene has CDR1 LGHNA and CDR2 YSLEER. CDR3 DNA sequence: TGCGCCAGCAGTCAAACAGGGAGAGCCTATGGCTACACCTTC. Its translation is CASSQTGRAYGYTF.

The chain carries TRBV28 and TRBJ1-2, with D hard to call. The CDR3 is 13 amino acids. Per germline, CDR1 MDHEN and CDR2 SYDVKM. Trimming shortened V by 2 bases and J by 5 bases, and 9 bases separated the two germline ends. The CDR3: CASSLGQLYGYTF. CDR3 in DNA: TGTGCCAGCAGTTTAGGGCAGCTATATGGCTACACCTTC.

The sample holds a few counts of this clonotype. The V gene is TRBV27, the J gene TRBJ1-4; the D gene is possibly TRBD1 (6 bases). The CDR3 has 14 amino acids. V was clipped by 4 bases and J by 7 bases, with 13 bases between them. Germline V lookup: CDR1 MNHEY, CDR2 SMNVEV (reference sequence). The CDR3 bases are TGTGCCAGCAGTTCCATGGGGGCGTCTGAAAAACTGTTTTTT. It encodes CASSSMGASEKLFF.

This clonotype was counted ten times or more. The CDR3 region is CSVLSATNEKLFF. CDR3 DNA: TGCAGCGTTCTCAGTGCAACTAATGAAAAACTGTTTTTT. The chain recombines TRBV29-1 with TRBJ1-4; no clear D gene. CDR1 is SQVTM, CDR2 ANQGSEA, per germline. Deletions cut 5 bases from V and 0 bases from J, with 7 bases between. The CDR3 consists of 13 residues.

The rearrangement joins TRBV7-9 to TRBJ2-1, with D perhaps matching TRBD2 (6 bases). Germline V gives CDR1 SEHNR, CDR2 FQNEAQ (reference sequence). CDR3 length: 12 residues. The V and J ends lost 11 bases and 8 bases respectively, with 16 bases between them. CDR3 amino acids: CAGSGGTHEQFF. The DNA for the CDR3 is TGTGCCGGAAGCGGAGGGACCCATGAGCAGTTCTTC.

Comments on this clonotype: Since a much larger clone is just one base distant, this may be a read error. The V gene is TRBV28, the J gene TRBJ1-2, with unresolved D. This CDR3 spans 15 amino acids. Between the trimmed V and J ends, which lost 8 bases and 4 bases, there was a span of 20 bases. Germline-derived CDR1 and CDR2 are MDHEN and SYDVKM. CDR3 bases: TGTGCCAGCTACCCAAACTTAGTGGGCCCCTATGGCTACACCTTC. This translates into CASYPNLVGPYGYTF.

This clonotype showed up just a few times. The rearrangement joins TRBV12-3 or TRBV12-4 to TRBJ2-3; unclear D gene. The CDR3 is 14 residues long. Trimming left V 3 bases short and J 4 bases short, with 11 bases between. The CDR3 protein is CASSFTLESDTQYF. In DNA, the CDR3 is TGTGCCAGCAGTTTTACCCTAGAGTCAGATACGCAGTATTTT.

This clonotype occurred many times. This chain joins TRBV20-1 and TRBJ2-1; D gene unclear. Germline CDR1 reads DFQATT; CDR2 reads SNEGSKA (reference sequence). The CDR3 covers 13 residues. V dropped 1 base and J dropped 7 bases, with 11 bases sitting between them. The CDR3 is CSARVYLENEQFF. In DNA form, the CDR3 reads TGCAGTGCTAGAGTATACCTGGAGAATGAGCAGTTCTTC.

This clonotype was counted at least ten times. The chain employs TRBV11-2 and TRBJ2-2; TRBD1 agrees at 7 bases. Germline CDR1 and CDR2: SGHAT and FQNNGV. There are 15 residues in the CDR3. The J segment lost 0 bases and the V segment lost 5 bases, leaving 3 bases of the junction unmatched. CDR3 protein: CASSPGTANTGELFF. The DNA of the CDR3 is TGTGCCAGCAGCCCCGGGACAGCGAACACCGGGGAGCTGTTTTTT.

There are many counts of this clonotype. The chain employs TRBV28 and TRBJ2-7; D uncertain. V was cut by 5 bases and J by 0 bases, with 20 bases left in between. The CDR3 loop spans 17 amino acids. The V gene's germline CDR1 is MDHEN and CDR2 SYDVKM. The CDR3: CASSKLGLTHYSYEQYF. In DNA, the CDR3 is TGTGCCAGCAGTAAGCTTGGTCTGACTCACTACTCCTACGAGCAGTACTTC. The whole variable domain, filled in from reference TRBV28 and TRBJ2-7, reads DVKVTQSSRYLVKRTGEKVFLECVQDMDHENMFWYRQDPGLGLRLIYFSYDVKMKEKGDIPEGYSVSREKKERFSLILESASTNQTSMYLCASSKLGLTHYSYEQYFGPGTRLTVT.

This clonotype was observed many times. The rearrangement uses TRBV7-9 and TRBJ2-1; 9 bases align to TRBD2. The CDR3 consists of 14 residues. V lost 7 bases and J lost 3; bases outside the gene matches: 4. Germline V CDR1 and CDR2: SEHNR, FQNEAQ (reference sequence). The CDR3 sequence: CASKGSGSYNEQFF. CDR3 nucleotides: TGTGCCAGCAAGGGTAGCGGGAGCTACAATGAGCAGTTCTTC.

In its sample, this clonotype was seen many times. The J gene is TRBJ2-1, the V gene TRBV29-1, with D unclear. This CDR3 spans 16 amino acids. Looked up from germline, CDR1 is SQVTM and CDR2 is ANQGSEA. The V end was cut by 5 bases, the J end by 3 bases, with 20 bases between. The chain's CDR3 is CSVFLFTSMGYNEQFF. In nucleotides, the CDR3 is TGCAGCGTTTTTCTCTTTACAAGCATGGGCTACAATGAGCAGTTCTTC.

This clonotype came up many times. The chain uses TRBV29-1 and TRBJ2-7; TRBD2 agrees at 7 bases. CDR1 SQVTM and CDR2 ANQGSEA come from the germline V gene. The CDR3 consists of 12 residues. V was pared by 4 bases and J by 6 bases, with 6 bases of the junction left unmatched. CDR3 amino acids: CSVGRDYPEQYF. The CDR3 DNA is TGCAGCGTTGGCCGGGACTACCCCGAGCAGTACTTC.

This clonotype was seen a handful of times. An end of the junction does not agree with germline; a read error may underlie this. The J gene is TRBJ2-7, the V gene TRBV29-1; 9 bases agree with TRBD2. This CDR3 has 15 residues. Looked up from germline, CDR1 is SQVTM and CDR2 is ANQGSEA. CDR3 protein: CSAELAGGNLYEQYF. DNA for the CDR3: TGCAGCGCTGAACTAGCGGGTGGGAATCTTTACGAGCAGTACTTC.

This clonotype was detected only a few times. The rearrangement uses TRBV6-1 and TRBJ1-1; TRBD1 is a possible D gene (5 bases). The CDR3 loop spans 14 amino acids. The V gene's germline CDR1 is MNHNS and CDR2 SASEGT. Trimming took 6 bases from V and 4 from J, leaving 15 bases between them. The CDR3 spells CASRGRDGGTEAFF. In DNA form, the CDR3 reads TGTGCCAGCAGGGGCAGGGATGGGGGCACTGAAGCTTTCTTT.

V usage is TRBV5-1 and J usage is TRBJ2-7; TRBD2 is a possible D gene (6 bases). From germline, CDR1 is SGHRS and CDR2 YFSETQ. This CDR3 region has 14 residues. V was clipped by 2 bases and J by 4 bases, with 13 bases between them. The CDR3 coding sequence is TGCGCCAGCAGCTTCGGGACTGGGCCTTACGAGCAGTACTTC. This encodes CASSFGTGPYEQYF. Based on the CDR3 plus reference TRBV5-1 and TRBJ2-7, the full variable domain is KAGVTQTPRYLIKTRGQQVTLSCSPISGHRSVSWYQQTPGQGLQFLFEYFSETQRNKGNFPGRFSGRQFSNSRSEMNVSTLELGDSALYLCASSFGTGPYEQYFGPGTRLTVT.

This clonotype was counted many times. The rearrangement uses TRBV10-3 and TRBJ2-5; TRBD2 agrees at 9 bases. CDR1 ENHRY and CDR2 SYGVKD come from the germline V gene. Germline trimming cut 4 bases from V and 5 bases from J; bases unmatched to any gene: 17. This CDR3 has 18 amino acids. This chain's CDR3 is CAISAVRGGGRAMETQYF. CDR3 DNA: TGTGCCATCAGTGCAGTTCGTGGTGGCGGGAGGGCCATGGAGACCCAGTACTTC.

This clonotype was picked up many times. The chain combines TRBV7-3 with TRBJ2-1, with 13 bases fitting TRBD2. CDR1 SGHTA and CDR2 FQGTGA come from the germline V gene. CDR3 length equals 18 residues. Unmatched junction bases numbered 11, after V lost 2 bases and J lost 7 bases. The DNA for the CDR3 is TGTGCCAGCAGCTTAGTGCCCGTGACTAGCGGGAGGAGTAATGAGCAGTTCTTC. Its translation is CASSLVPVTSGRSNEQFF.

The gene calls are TRBV7-9 and TRBJ2-2; 7 bases map to TRBD2. CDR3 length: 15 residues. Per the germline V gene, CDR1 is SEHNR and CDR2 is FQNEAQ (reference sequence). Trimming removed 5 bases from V and 10 bases from J; junction bases left unmatched: 13. The DNA of the CDR3 is TGTGCCAGCAGCCTCGGGTGGGCGGGAGAAGAGGAGCTGTTTTTT. Translation: CASSLGWAGEEELFF.

This clonotype was seen more than once but under ten times. The chain recombines TRBV29-1 with TRBJ2-7; perhaps TRBD2 as D (6 bases). The CDR3 totals 15 residues. The V and J ends lost 0 bases and 2 bases respectively, with 14 bases between them. CDR1 SQVTM and CDR2 ANQGSEA come from the germline V gene. CDR3 nucleotides: TGCAGCGTTGAAGAAGCCGGGGGTTCCCCCTACGAGCAGTACTTC. This codes for CSVEEAGGSPYEQYF.

This clonotype was seen a few times. One end of the junction varies from germline; a read error may be responsible. The chain couples TRBV7-9 to TRBJ1-2; perhaps TRBD1 as D (6 bases). Germline loops: CDR1 SEHNR, CDR2 FQNEAQ (reference sequence). The CDR3 runs to 15 residues. CDR3 bases: TGTGCCAGCAGCCTAGCGGGACAAACAACCTCTGATATAGGGTTC. Translated: CASSLAGQTTSDIGF.